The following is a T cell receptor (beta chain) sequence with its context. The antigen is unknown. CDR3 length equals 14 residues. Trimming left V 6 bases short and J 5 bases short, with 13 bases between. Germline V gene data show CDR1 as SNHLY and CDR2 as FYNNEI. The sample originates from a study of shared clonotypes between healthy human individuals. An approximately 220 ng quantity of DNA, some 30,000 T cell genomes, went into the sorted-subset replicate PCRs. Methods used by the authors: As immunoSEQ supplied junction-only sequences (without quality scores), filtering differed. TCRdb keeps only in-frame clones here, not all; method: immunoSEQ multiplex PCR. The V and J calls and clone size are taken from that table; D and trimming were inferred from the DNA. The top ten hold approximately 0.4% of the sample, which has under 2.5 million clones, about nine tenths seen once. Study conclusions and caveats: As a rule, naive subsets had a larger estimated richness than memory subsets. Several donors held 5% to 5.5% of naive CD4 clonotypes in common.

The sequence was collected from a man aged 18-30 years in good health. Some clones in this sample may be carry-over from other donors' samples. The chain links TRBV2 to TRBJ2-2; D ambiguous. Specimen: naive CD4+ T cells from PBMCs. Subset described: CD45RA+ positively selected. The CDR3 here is CASRLSGLTGELFF. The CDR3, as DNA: TGTGCCAGCAGACTATCGGGTCTGACCGGGGAGCTGTTTTTT.